The entry below gives a single T cell receptor (beta chain) sequence along with its context. Its matching antigen is unknown. The sample belongs to a study of blood T cells in healthy people across ages. Broader study findings: As age increased, TCR beta diversity per million T cells fell in a roughly linear fashion. As naive T cell percentage varied, TCR beta diversity correlated strongly with it.

Per the germline V gene, CDR1 is LGHDT and CDR2 is YNNKEL (reference sequence). Trimming took off 2 bases at V and 0 bases at J, with 14 bases between the two ends. The CDR3 loop spans 16 amino acids. Primers used in a second PCR of about 6 to 12 cycles were a sample-barcoded 5' primer and a J-beta primer mix. TCRdb reanalysed the 5' RACE reads using MiXCR and keeps one entry per CDR3 protein. The sample consists of approximately 690,000 distinct CDR3 sequences, less than 45% of them appearing once. Every sample yielded at least 6.5 million isolated PBMCs. The receptor comes from a man at least 80 years old in good health. This chain links TRBV3-1 with TRBJ2-7; either TRBD1 or TRBD2 may supply D (5 bases each). The sequenced sample consisted of blood. For the CDR3, the DNA is TGTGCCAGCAGCCAACTCGGGACGGGCGTCTCCTACGAGCAGTACTTC. It specifies CASSQLGTGVSYEQYF.